This section outlines one T cell receptor beta chain sequence together with its context. Its matching antigen is unknown. Sequencing used immunoSEQ multiplex PCR; TCRdb keeps in-frame clones, though not all of them. The data contain 50,000 to 60,000 clones, about 78% of them singletons. This sample was taken from a study of vaccination effects on CD4 cells after COVID-19. Cultured cells yielded isolated CD4+ T cells after approximately nine days. Two doses of either BNT162b2 or mRNA-1273 were given to each participant. Study results and caveats: Whether induced by infection or by vaccine, clones showed marked clonal contraction late after vaccination.

CDR1 and CDR2 (germline): KGHSH, LQKENI. The CDR3 covers 14 residues. V was cut by 2 bases and J by 7 bases, with 14 bases left in between. This sequence was found in a human donor who received a COVID-19 vaccine. This rearrangement joins TRBV18 to TRBJ1-2; no definite D call. Source: CD4+ T cells from PBMCs cultured without peptide, taken after COVID-19 vaccination. The CDR3 region has the DNA TGTGCCAGCTCACCAGCCCTGGGGTTGGTTGGCTACACCTTC. Encoded protein: CASSPALGLVGYTF.